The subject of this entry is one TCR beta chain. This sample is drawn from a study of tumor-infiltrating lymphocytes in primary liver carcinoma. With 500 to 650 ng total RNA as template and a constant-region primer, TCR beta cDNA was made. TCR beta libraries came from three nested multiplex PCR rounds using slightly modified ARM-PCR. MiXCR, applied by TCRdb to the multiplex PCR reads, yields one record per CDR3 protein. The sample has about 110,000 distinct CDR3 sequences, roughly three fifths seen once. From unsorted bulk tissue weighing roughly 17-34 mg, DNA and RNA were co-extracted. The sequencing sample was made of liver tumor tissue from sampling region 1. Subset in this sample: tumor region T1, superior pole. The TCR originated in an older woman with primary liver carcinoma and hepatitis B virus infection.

CDR3 sequence: CASSWGATMNTEAFF. CDR3 nucleotide sequence: TGCGCCAGCAGCTGGGGGGCAACCATGAACACTGAAGCTTTCTTT. V is TRBV5-1 and J is TRBJ1-1; tentative D call: TRBD1 (6 bases). The V gene lost 3 bases and the J gene lost 0 bases, with 12 bases spanning the gap. This CDR3 contains 15 residues. The germline V gene has CDR1 SGHRS and CDR2 YFSETQ.